This T cell receptor beta chain derives from a study of OX40 agonist ivuxolimab in advanced cancers. Whole-study context: Patients were over 65% male with ages roughly 20 to 85, mean around 58.

This CDR3 region has 13 residues. V was shortened by 3 bases and J by 1 base, with 6 bases between the two germline ends. CDR1 is LNHDA and CDR2 is SQIVND in the germline V gene (reference sequence). TCRdb's copy holds only in-frame clones and misses some; the assay was immunoSEQ multiplex PCR. The data hold roughly 80,000 clones, with roughly 80% observed a single time. Sample: CD4+ or CD8+ T cells sorted from blood, taken in a trial of the OX40 agonist ivuxolimab. The genes are TRBV19 and TRBJ1-2; D is undetermined. The TCR originated in an adult with an advanced solid tumor such as melanoma, head and neck, liver or kidney cancer. CDR3 in amino acids: CASSMGINYGYTF. CDR3 bases: TGTGCCAGTAGTATGGGAATTAACTATGGCTACACCTTC.